This TCR beta chain was profiled in a study of Graves' ophthalmopathy and Graves' hyperthyroidism. This clonotype was seen many times. Amplified material comprised TCR beta CDR3 regions derived from RNA transcripts. RT-PCR was first run with HTBI primers, then multiplex PCR in a second round. TCRdb re-called the multiplex PCR reads through MiXCR, storing one row per CDR3 protein. In the table there are more than 300,000 distinct CDR3 sequences, about 18% of which are singletons. Sequencing was performed on peripheral blood. This sequence was found in an adult woman with stable Graves' hyperthyroidism.

DNA of the CDR3: TGTGCCAGCAGCTTAGAGGGGACAGCAGGCGGGACCCAGTACTTC. It yields the protein CASSLEGTAGGTQYF. The chain is built from TRBV7-9 and TRBJ2-5; 7 nucleotides agree with TRBD1. The CDR3 extends over 15 amino acids. J gave up 7 bases and V 1 base, and 9 bases lay outside the gene matches. Germline-derived CDR1 and CDR2 are SEHNR and FQNEAQ (reference sequence).